The present T cell receptor (beta chain) was sequenced within a study of blood T cell repertoires in COVID-19. For the study at large: Collection of acute and convalescent COVID-19 samples took place in the United States, Italy and Spain. T cells, B-cell-depleted T cells, or PBMCs provided the cDNA or gDNA that served as material.

This clone has just one count. The germline V gene encodes CDR1 ENHRY and CDR2 SYGVKD. The CDR3 is 15 residues long. V shed 3 bases, J shed 6 bases, and the junction held 8 bases outside the gene matches. Per the original methods: Reference gene primer amplification in the assay estimated nucleated cell counts. Sequenced by immunoSEQ multiplex PCR; TCRdb stores in-frame clones only, minus some. That table gives V, J and clone size, and the DNA gave D and trimming. Of about 81,000 clones listed, roughly 89% are singletons. V gene TRBV10-3 combines with J gene TRBJ2-1, with 7 positions matching TRBD2. The sequenced material came from peripheral blood. The sequence came from a woman of 80 years or more with active COVID-19. The CDR3 nucleotides are TGTGCCATCAGTGACGCGGCGGGAGAGGGCAATGAGCAGTTCTTC. Protein: CAISDAAGEGNEQFF.